This is a list of T cell receptor beta chains from one sample in a study of shared clonotypes between healthy human individuals. The repertoire was sequenced with immunoSEQ multiplex PCR; TCRdb's copy has only in-frame clones and lacks some. The table shows roughly 410,000 clones, with roughly 96% occurring only once. Source material: memory CD8+ T cells sorted from blood. Source of these receptors: a young man in good health. CDR3s include the opening cysteine and the closing phenylalanine or tryptophan. Each record gives: D gene, clone size, J gene, V gene, CDR3 DNA, CDR3 protein. The D gene is left open where the match is weak. Only some rows state a clone size, as once, few, many or a class for expanded clones.

d_call: TRBD2; clone_size: -; j_call: TRBJ2-3; v_call: TRBV10-3; cdr3_nt: TGTGCCATCAGTAGCGGGAGGGCCCGGGCTCGGTACACAGATACGCAGTATTTT; cdr3_aa: CAISSGRARARYTDTQYF
d_call: -; clone_size: -; j_call: TRBJ2-4; v_call: TRBV11-2; cdr3_nt: TGTGCCAGCAGCTTAGATCGCGAGGTGAGGATTGGCAAAAACATTCAGTACTTC; cdr3_aa: CASSLDREVRIGKNIQYF
d_call: TRBD1; clone_size: -; j_call: TRBJ1-2; v_call: TRBV5-6; cdr3_nt: TGTGCCAGCAGCCTCCGGGACAGGGGTCCCTATGGCTACACCTTC; cdr3_aa: CASSLRDRGPYGYTF
d_call: -; clone_size: -; j_call: TRBJ2-1; v_call: TRBV5-1; cdr3_nt: TGCGCCAGCAGCTTGGTTGACAGGGCTATACGGACTAGCAGCTACAATGAGCAGTTCTTC; cdr3_aa: CASSLVDRAIRTSSYNEQFF
d_call: -; clone_size: -; j_call: TRBJ2-3; v_call: TRBV6-1; cdr3_nt: TGTGCCAGCAGTGCATCAGGGAGTAGGCCAGATACGCAGTATTTT; cdr3_aa: CASSASGSRPDTQYF
d_call: -; clone_size: -; j_call: TRBJ2-5; v_call: TRBV11-2; cdr3_nt: TGTGCCAGCAGGCGAGCGTCGCAGGGCGAGACCCAGTACTTC; cdr3_aa: CASRRASQGETQYF
d_call: TRBD1; clone_size: -; j_call: TRBJ1-1; v_call: TRBV6-6; cdr3_nt: TGTGCCAGCAGTTACCAGGGGGTCGACACTGAAGCTTTCTTT; cdr3_aa: CASSYQGVDTEAFF
d_call: -; clone_size: -; j_call: TRBJ2-3; v_call: TRBV7-8; cdr3_nt: TGTGCCAGCAGCTTAGAGGGAGCTAGCACAGATACGCAGTATTTT; cdr3_aa: CASSLEGASTDTQYF
d_call: -; clone_size: -; j_call: TRBJ2-7; v_call: TRBV5-5; cdr3_nt: TGTGCCAGCAGCTCTGGTAGAGGTTCCGAGCAGTACTTC; cdr3_aa: CASSSGRGSEQYF
d_call: -; clone_size: -; j_call: TRBJ1-1; v_call: TRBV20-1; cdr3_nt: TGCAGTGCTAGAGGGGGCGAAGCTTTCTTT; cdr3_aa: CSARGGEAFF
d_call: TRBD1; clone_size: -; j_call: TRBJ2-4; v_call: TRBV5-1; cdr3_nt: TGCGCCAGTTCTGGACAGGGGGCCAAAAACATTCAGTACTTC; cdr3_aa: CASSGQGAKNIQYF
d_call: TRBD1; clone_size: -; j_call: TRBJ2-7; v_call: TRBV10-3; cdr3_nt: TGTGCCATCAGTGGACAGGGCGAGCAGTACTTC; cdr3_aa: CAISGQGEQYF
d_call: -; clone_size: -; j_call: TRBJ1-5; v_call: TRBV5-1; cdr3_nt: TGCGCCAGCAGCTTGGATGGGGCTCGGGATCAGCCCCAGCATTTT; cdr3_aa: CASSLDGARDQPQHF
d_call: -; clone_size: -; j_call: TRBJ2-7; v_call: TRBV4-1; cdr3_nt: TGCGCCAGCAGCCAAGAGATGACTTGGGGCACTTCCTACGAGCAGTACTTC; cdr3_aa: CASSQEMTWGTSYEQYF
d_call: -; clone_size: -; j_call: TRBJ1-4; v_call: TRBV28; cdr3_nt: TGTGCCAGCAGTTTCTCAGGTGCAACTAATGAAAAACTGTTTTTT; cdr3_aa: CASSFSGATNEKLFF
d_call: -; clone_size: -; j_call: TRBJ2-5; v_call: TRBV7-7; cdr3_nt: TGTGCTAGCAGCTTAGCAGCTAACCCTCAAGAGACCCAGTACTTC; cdr3_aa: CASSLAANPQETQYF
d_call: TRBD2; clone_size: -; j_call: TRBJ2-7; v_call: TRBV7-3; cdr3_nt: TGTGCCAGCAGCTCCCTCGGGCGGGAGAAGTACGAGCAGTACTTC; cdr3_aa: CASSSLGREKYEQYF
d_call: -; clone_size: once; j_call: TRBJ2-5; v_call: TRBV23-1; cdr3_nt: TGCGCCAGCAGTGCTCGAGAGACCCAGTACTTC; cdr3_aa: CASSARETQYF
d_call: -; clone_size: -; j_call: TRBJ2-3; v_call: TRBV5-8; cdr3_nt: TGTGCCAGCAGCTTGGCGAGCACAGATACGCAGTATTTT; cdr3_aa: CASSLASTDTQYF
d_call: -; clone_size: -; j_call: TRBJ2-3; v_call: TRBV7-9; cdr3_nt: TGTGCCAGCAGCTACACAGGGGAGGGCACAGATACGCAGTATTTT; cdr3_aa: CASSYTGEGTDTQYF
d_call: -; clone_size: few; j_call: TRBJ1-1; v_call: TRBV25-1; cdr3_nt: TGTGCCAGCAGTGAGACCACTGAAGCTTTCTTT; cdr3_aa: CASSETTEAFF
d_call: TRBD2; clone_size: -; j_call: TRBJ2-1; v_call: TRBV4-1; cdr3_nt: TGCGCCAGCAGCCAAGGAGTGGGACTAGCAAATAATGAGCAGTTCTTC; cdr3_aa: CASSQGVGLANNEQFF
d_call: -; clone_size: -; j_call: TRBJ1-2; v_call: TRBV6-5; cdr3_nt: TGTGCCAGCAGTCGCCCTGACGGGGCGAATGGCTACACCTTC; cdr3_aa: CASSRPDGANGYTF
d_call: -; clone_size: -; j_call: TRBJ1-5; v_call: TRBV12-5; cdr3_nt: TGTGCTAGTGGTAACCCGGGAAACATAAAGGATAGCAATCAGCCCCAGCATTTT; cdr3_aa: CASGNPGNIKDSNQPQHF
d_call: -; clone_size: -; j_call: TRBJ1-1; v_call: TRBV2; cdr3_nt: TGTGCCAGCAATCCAATGCTCCCAGGGTGGAACACTGAAGCTTTCTTT; cdr3_aa: CASNPMLPGWNTEAFF
d_call: -; clone_size: -; j_call: TRBJ1-5; v_call: TRBV15; cdr3_nt: TGTGCCACCAGCAGAGATCGAACAGGGTATCAGCCCCAGCATTTT; cdr3_aa: CATSRDRTGYQPQHF
d_call: -; clone_size: -; j_call: TRBJ2-7; v_call: TRBV5-1; cdr3_nt: TGCGCCAGCACCCCGGGGGCTAGCGGTACCTACGAGCAGTACTTC; cdr3_aa: CASTPGASGTYEQYF
d_call: TRBD1; clone_size: -; j_call: TRBJ2-1; v_call: TRBV7-9; cdr3_nt: TGTGCCAGCAGCAGGGGGCGCGCATCCTACAATGAGCAGTTCTTC; cdr3_aa: CASSRGRASYNEQFF
d_call: -; clone_size: -; j_call: TRBJ2-5; v_call: TRBV5-1; cdr3_nt: TGCGCCAGCAGCTTTCTCGGGATGGACAGCCAAGAGACCCAGTACTTC; cdr3_aa: CASSFLGMDSQETQYF
d_call: -; clone_size: -; j_call: TRBJ2-5; v_call: TRBV4-2; cdr3_nt: TGTGCCAGCAGCCAAGTTGCCCGTGGGGCAGGGCTGCAAGAGACCCAGTACTTC; cdr3_aa: CASSQVARGAGLQETQYF
d_call: -; clone_size: -; j_call: TRBJ2-5; v_call: TRBV19; cdr3_nt: TGTGCCAGTAGCAGGGTGGTTAAAGAGACCCAGTACTTC; cdr3_aa: CASSRVVKETQYF
d_call: -; clone_size: -; j_call: TRBJ2-5; v_call: TRBV2; cdr3_nt: TGTGCCAGCAGTGACTCCAGGGCAACTCCGGGTTACGAGACCCAGTACTTC; cdr3_aa: CASSDSRATPGYETQYF
d_call: TRBD1; clone_size: -; j_call: TRBJ2-5; v_call: TRBV29-1; cdr3_nt: TGCAGCGTGACGACAGGGCCAGAGACCCAGTACTTC; cdr3_aa: CSVTTGPETQYF
d_call: -; clone_size: -; j_call: TRBJ2-4; v_call: TRBV6-1; cdr3_nt: TGTGCCAGCAGTGAAGCGCTTCTTTGGGGCGGGATAGCCAAAAACATTCAGTACTTC; cdr3_aa: CASSEALLWGGIAKNIQYF
d_call: -; clone_size: -; j_call: TRBJ2-7; v_call: TRBV7-6; cdr3_nt: TGTGCCAGCAGCCCGGACGCGGGCGAGCAGTACTTC; cdr3_aa: CASSPDAGEQYF